This TCR beta chain was captured in a study of T cell responses to AZD1222 COVID-19 vaccine. Libraries were prepared by immunoSEQ multiplex PCR; TCRdb keeps only in-frame clonotypes and omits some of them. The repertoire holds approximately 200,000 clones, with 85% to 95% as singletons. Germline V gene sequence: CDR1 SGHTS, CDR2 YDEGEE. The J segment lost 10 bases and the V segment lost 4 bases, leaving 17 bases of the junction unmatched. The CDR3 sequence is 16 residues long. The receptor was isolated from an adult in good health. The sequences come from peripheral blood, collected on day 0 of AZD1222 vaccination. The rearrangement joins TRBV5-8 to TRBJ1-1, with TRBD1 matching over 9 bases. The CDR3: CASSHSRGQGVPGAFF. For the CDR3, the DNA is TGTGCCAGCAGCCATTCTAGGGGACAGGGCGTACCCGGAGCTTTCTTT.